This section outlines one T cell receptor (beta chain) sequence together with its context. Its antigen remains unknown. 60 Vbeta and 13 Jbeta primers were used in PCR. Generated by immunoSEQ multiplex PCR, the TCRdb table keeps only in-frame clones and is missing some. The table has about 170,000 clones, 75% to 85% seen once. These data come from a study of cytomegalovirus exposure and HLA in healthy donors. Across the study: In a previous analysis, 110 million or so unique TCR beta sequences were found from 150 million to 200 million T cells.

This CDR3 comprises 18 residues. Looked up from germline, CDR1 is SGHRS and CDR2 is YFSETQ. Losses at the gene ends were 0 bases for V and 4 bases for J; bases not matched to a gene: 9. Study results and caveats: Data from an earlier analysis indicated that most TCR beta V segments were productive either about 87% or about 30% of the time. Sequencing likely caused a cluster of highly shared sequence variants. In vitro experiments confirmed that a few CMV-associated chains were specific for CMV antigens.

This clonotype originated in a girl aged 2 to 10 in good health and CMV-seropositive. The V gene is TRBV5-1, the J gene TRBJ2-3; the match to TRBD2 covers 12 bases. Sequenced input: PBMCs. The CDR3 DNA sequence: TGCGCCAGCAGCTTGGGGCTAGCGGGAGGGTCTGCGGCAGATACGCAGTATTTT. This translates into CASSLGLAGGSAADTQYF.